The 8 T cell receptor beta chains in this list originate from one sample, sequenced in a study of T cells in Graves' hyperthyroidism and ophthalmopathy. It was RNA transcripts that yielded the amplified TCR beta CDR3 regions. The TCR CDR3 was amplified in a first-round RT-PCR using the HTBI primer set. TCRdb reprocessed the multiplex PCR reads with MiXCR, giving one entry per CDR3 protein. In the table there are about 350,000 distinct CDR3 sequences, 15% to 20% of which are singletons. Material for sequencing was blood. These receptors came from a young woman with Graves' hyperthyroidism.

This clonotype has a count of ten or more. The CDR3 reads CASSSEPGRPWTKDTEAFF. In nucleotides, the CDR3 is TGTGCCAGCAGCTCAGAACCCGGTCGACCCTGGACGAAGGACACTGAAGCTTTCTTT. J is TRBJ1-1 and V is TRBV11-2; D remains ambiguous. The V end was cut by 4 bases, the J end by 3 bases, with 27 bases between. The CDR3 sequence is 19 residues long. Germline CDR1 reads SGHAT; CDR2 reads FQNNGV.

This clonotype was detected many times. The V call is TRBV5-1, the J call TRBJ1-1; perhaps TRBD1 as D (5 bases). The CDR3 runs to 14 residues. The germline gives CDR1 SGHRS, CDR2 YFSETQ. The germline V and J ends were trimmed by 0 bases and 6 bases, with 12 bases remaining between them. CDR3 amino acids: CASSLVQGFPEAFF. In DNA, the CDR3 is TGCGCCAGCAGCTTGGTCCAGGGTTTCCCTGAAGCTTTCTTT.

The chain carries TRBV9 and TRBJ2-2; 9 bases agree with TRBD1. From germline, CDR1 is SGDLS and CDR2 YYNGEE. The CDR3 is made up of 15 amino acids. Losses at the gene ends were 0 bases for V and 5 bases for J; bases not matched to a gene: 2. Here the CDR3 reads CASSVDGQGTGELFF. CDR3 nucleotide sequence: TGTGCCAGCAGCGTAGACGGACAGGGGACCGGGGAGCTGTTTTTT.

CDR3 amino acids: CASSAPSGPYEQYF. In nucleotides, the CDR3 is TGTGCCAGCAGTGCACCTAGCGGCCCCTACGAGCAGTACTTC. This chain joins TRBV25-1 and TRBJ2-7, with 7 bases lining up with TRBD2. Germline CDR1 reads MGHDK; CDR2 reads SYGVNS. V lost 4 bases, J lost 2 bases, and 5 bases stayed unmatched. This CDR3 contains 14 residues.

This clonotype occurred many times. The chain has TRBV7-3 and TRBJ1-1; the D gene is possibly TRBD1 (5 bases). This CDR3 region has 18 residues. CDR1 SGHTA and CDR2 FQGTGA come from the germline V gene. V was trimmed by 1 base and J by 0 bases, leaving 18 bases between them. The DNA of the CDR3 is TGTGCCAGCAGCTTAAGATCGGCGGCAGGGCCCATGAACACTGAAGCTTTCTTT. Residues: CASSLRSAAGPMNTEAFF. The full variable domain, rest sourced from reference TRBV7-3 and TRBJ1-1, is GAGVSQTPSNKVTEKGKYVELRCDPISGHTALYWYRQSLGQGPEFLIYFQGTGAADDSGLPNDRFFAVRPEGSVSTLKIQRTERGDSAVYLCASSLRSAAGPMNTEAFFGQGTRLTVV.

In this sample, this clonotype turned up many times. This sequence joins TRBV28 and TRBJ1-1; D unclear. The CDR3 consists of 16 residues. V was shortened by 3 bases and J by 2 bases, with 16 bases between the two germline ends. Germline CDR1 MDHEN, CDR2 SYDVKM. CDR3 amino acids: CASSFRRRFENTEAFF. CDR3 bases: TGTGCCAGCAGTTTCCGACGGCGGTTCGAAAACACTGAAGCTTTCTTT.

This clonotype was detected many times. The CDR3 region is CATSTGLGGPGQPQHF. For the CDR3, the DNA is TGTGCCACTTCCACGGGGTTGGGGGGGCCGGGGCAGCCCCAGCATTTT. V is TRBV27 and J is TRBJ1-5; possibly TRBD1 for D (6 bases). This CDR3 region has 16 residues. V was trimmed by 10 bases and J by 7 bases, leaving 26 bases between them. Germline CDR1 reads MNHEY; CDR2 reads SMNVEV (reference sequence).

This clonotype showed up many times. The chain carries TRBV12-3 or TRBV12-4 and TRBJ1-5; D gene ambiguous. This CDR3 contains 16 residues. V shed 1 base and J shed 0 bases, with 10 bases lying between them. Written as DNA, the CDR3 is TGTGCCAGCAGTTTAGACGTGGGATATAGCAATCAGCCCCAGCATTTT. It encodes CASSLDVGYSNQPQHF.